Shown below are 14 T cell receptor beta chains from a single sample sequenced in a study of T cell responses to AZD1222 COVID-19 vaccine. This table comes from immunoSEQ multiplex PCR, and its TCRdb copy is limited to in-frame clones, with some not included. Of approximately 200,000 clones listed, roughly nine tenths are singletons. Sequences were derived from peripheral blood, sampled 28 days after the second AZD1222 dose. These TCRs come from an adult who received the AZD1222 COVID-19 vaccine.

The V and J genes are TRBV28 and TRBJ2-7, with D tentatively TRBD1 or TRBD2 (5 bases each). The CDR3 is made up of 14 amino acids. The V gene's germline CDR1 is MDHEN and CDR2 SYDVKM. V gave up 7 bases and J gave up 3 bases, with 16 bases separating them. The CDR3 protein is CASNNPGPNYEQYF. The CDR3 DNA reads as TGTGCCAGCAACAATCCGGGACCTAACTACGAGCAGTACTTC. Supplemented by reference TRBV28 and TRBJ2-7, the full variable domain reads DVKVTQSSRYLVKRTGEKVFLECVQDMDHENMFWYRQDPGLGLRLIYFSYDVKMKEKGDIPEGYSVSREKKERFSLILESASTNQTSMYLCASNNPGPNYEQYFGPGTRLTVT.

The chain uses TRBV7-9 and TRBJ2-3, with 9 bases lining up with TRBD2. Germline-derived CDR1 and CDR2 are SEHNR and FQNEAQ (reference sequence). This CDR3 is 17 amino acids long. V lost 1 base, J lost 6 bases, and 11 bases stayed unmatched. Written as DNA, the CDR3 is TGTGCCAGCAGCTTAGTCCTAGCGGGACCCCTTGGGGATACGCAGTATTTT. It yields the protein CASSLVLAGPLGDTQYF. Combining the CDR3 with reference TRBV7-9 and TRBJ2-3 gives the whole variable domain DTGVSQNPRHKITKRGQNVTFRCDPISEHNRLYWYRQTLGQGPEFLTYFQNEAQLEKSRLLSDRFSAERPKGSFSTLEIQRTEQGDSAMYLCASSLVLAGPLGDTQYFGPGTRLTVL.

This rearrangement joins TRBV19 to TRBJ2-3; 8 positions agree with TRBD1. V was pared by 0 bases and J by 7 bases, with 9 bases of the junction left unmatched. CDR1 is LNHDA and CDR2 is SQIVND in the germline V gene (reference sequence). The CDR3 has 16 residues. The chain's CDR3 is CASSIDRGQGAYTQYF. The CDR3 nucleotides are TGTGCCAGTAGTATAGATCGTGGACAGGGTGCGTATACGCAGTATTTT.

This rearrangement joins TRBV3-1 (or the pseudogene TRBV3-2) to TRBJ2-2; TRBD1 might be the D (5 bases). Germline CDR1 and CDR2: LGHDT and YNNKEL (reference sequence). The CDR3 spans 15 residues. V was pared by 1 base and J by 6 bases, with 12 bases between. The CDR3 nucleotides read TGTGCCAGCAGCCAAGTTCAGGGTGCGCCCGGGGAGCTGTTTTTT. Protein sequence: CASSQVQGAPGELFF.

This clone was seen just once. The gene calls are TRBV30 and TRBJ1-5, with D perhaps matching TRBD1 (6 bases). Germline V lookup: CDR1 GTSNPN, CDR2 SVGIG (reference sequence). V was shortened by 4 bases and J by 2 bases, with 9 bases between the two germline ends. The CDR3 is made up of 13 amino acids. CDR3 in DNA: TGTGCCTGGAAAGGGGGGCGCAATCAGCCCCAGCATTTT. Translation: CAWKGGRNQPQHF. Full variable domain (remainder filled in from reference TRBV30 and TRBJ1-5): SQTIHQWPATLVQPVGSPLSLECTVEGTSNPNLYWYRQAAGRGLQLLFYSVGIGQISSEVPQNLSASRPQDRQFILSSKKLLLSDSGFYLCAWKGGRNQPQHFGDGTRLSIL.

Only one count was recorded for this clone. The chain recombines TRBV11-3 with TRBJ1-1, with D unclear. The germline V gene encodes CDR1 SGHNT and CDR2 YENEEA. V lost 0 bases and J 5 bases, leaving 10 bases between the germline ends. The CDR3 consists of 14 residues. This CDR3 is CASSLDQARTEAFF. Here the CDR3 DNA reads TGTGCCAGCAGCTTAGACCAGGCTAGGACTGAAGCTTTCTTT.

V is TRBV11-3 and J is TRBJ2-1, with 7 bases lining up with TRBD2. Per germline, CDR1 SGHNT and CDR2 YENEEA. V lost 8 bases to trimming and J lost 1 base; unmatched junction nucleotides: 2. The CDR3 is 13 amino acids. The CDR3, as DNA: TGTGCCAGCCTCGGGGGGTCCTACAATGAGCAGTTCTTC. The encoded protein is CASLGGSYNEQFF.

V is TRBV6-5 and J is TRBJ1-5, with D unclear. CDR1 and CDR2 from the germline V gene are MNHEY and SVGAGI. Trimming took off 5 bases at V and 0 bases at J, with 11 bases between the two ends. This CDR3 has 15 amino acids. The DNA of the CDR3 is TGTGCCAGCAGTCCTGTTGGGGATAGCAATCAGCCCCAGCATTTT. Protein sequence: CASSPVGDSNQPQHF.

The CDR3 nucleotides are TGTGCCAGCAGTGGTCCGCCGGTCCAGTTCTTT. Translated: CASSGPPVQFF. The chain employs TRBV2 and TRBJ1-1; D ambiguous. The V and J ends lost 4 bases and 14 bases respectively, with 14 bases between them. From germline, CDR1 is SNHLY and CDR2 FYNNEI. The CDR3 runs to 11 residues.

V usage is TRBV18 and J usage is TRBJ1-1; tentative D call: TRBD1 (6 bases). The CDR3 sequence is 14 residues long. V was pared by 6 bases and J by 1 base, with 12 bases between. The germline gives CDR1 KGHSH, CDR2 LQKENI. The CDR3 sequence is CASSAGQTNTEAFF. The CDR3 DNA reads TGTGCCAGCTCTGCCGGACAGACGAACACTGAAGCTTTCTTT.

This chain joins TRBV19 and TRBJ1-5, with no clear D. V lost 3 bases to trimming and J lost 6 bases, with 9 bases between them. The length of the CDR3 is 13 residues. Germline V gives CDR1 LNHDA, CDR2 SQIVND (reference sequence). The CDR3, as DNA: TGTGCCAGTAGTATTAGGTGGGGTCAGCCCCAGCATTTT. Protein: CASSIRWGQPQHF.

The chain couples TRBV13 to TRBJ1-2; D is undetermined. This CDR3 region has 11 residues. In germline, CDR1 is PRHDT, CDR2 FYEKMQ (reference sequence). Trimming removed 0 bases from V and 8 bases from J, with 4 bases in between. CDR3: CASSLGSGYTF. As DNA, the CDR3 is TGTGCCAGCAGCTTAGGCTCAGGCTACACCTTC. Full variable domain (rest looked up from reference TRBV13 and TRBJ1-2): AAGVIQSPRHLIKEKRETATLKCYPIPRHDTVYWYQQGPGQDPQFLISFYEKMQSDKGSIPDRFSAQQFSDYHSELNMSSLELGDSALYFCASSLGSGYTFGSGTRLTVV.

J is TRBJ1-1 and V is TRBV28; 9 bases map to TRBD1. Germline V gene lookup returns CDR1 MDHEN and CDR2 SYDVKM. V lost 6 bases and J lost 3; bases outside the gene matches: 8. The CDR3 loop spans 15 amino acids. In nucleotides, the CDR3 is TGTGCCAGCAGAGCAACCAGGACAGGGGACACTGAAGCTTTCTTT. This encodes CASRATRTGDTEAFF. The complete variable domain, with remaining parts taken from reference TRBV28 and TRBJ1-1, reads DVKVTQSSRYLVKRTGEKVFLECVQDMDHENMFWYRQDPGLGLRLIYFSYDVKMKEKGDIPEGYSVSREKKERFSLILESASTNQTSMYLCASRATRTGDTEAFFGQGTRLTVV.

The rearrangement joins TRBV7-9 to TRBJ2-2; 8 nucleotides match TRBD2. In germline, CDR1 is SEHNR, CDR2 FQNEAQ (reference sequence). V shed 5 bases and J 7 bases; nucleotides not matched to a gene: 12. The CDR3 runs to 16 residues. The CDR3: CASSIRDTGTSGELFF. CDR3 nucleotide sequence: TGTGCCAGCAGCATTAGGGACACCGGGACTAGCGGGGAGCTGTTTTTT. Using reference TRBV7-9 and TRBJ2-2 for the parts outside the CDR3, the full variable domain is DTGVSQNPRHKITKRGQNVTFRCDPISEHNRLYWYRQTLGQGPEFLTYFQNEAQLEKSRLLSDRFSAERPKGSFSTLEIQRTEQGDSAMYLCASSIRDTGTSGELFFGEGSRLTVL.